This TCR beta chain was profiled in a study of shared clonotypes between healthy human individuals. Study results and caveats: Incompleteness in sorted-subset sequencing, despite large depth, was shown by rarefaction.

Each sample came from a Caucasian adult donor living in Nashville, Tennessee. A CD45RA-negative memory subset and a CD45RA+ naive subset were separated from the CD4+ cells. Libraries were prepared by immunoSEQ multiplex PCR; TCRdb keeps only in-frame clonotypes and omits some of them. The data hold approximately 2,300,000 clones, with 85% to 95% observed a single time. About this clone itself: Its target is not known.

V dropped 3 bases and J dropped 0 bases, with 14 bases sitting between them. The CDR3 spans 16 residues. Germline V gene sequence: CDR1 SGDLS, CDR2 YYNGEE. This chain joins TRBV9 and TRBJ2-3, with TRBD2 as a possible D gene (6 bases). The origin of this receptor is a man aged 18-30 years in good health. Some clones in this sample may be carry-over from other donors' samples. The sequenced material came from naive CD4+ T cells from PBMCs. Subset denoted: CD45RA+ positively selected. The CDR3 reads CASSDQRVSSTDTQYF. The CDR3, as DNA: TGTGCCAGCAGCGACCAGCGGGTTTCTAGCACAGATACGCAGTATTTT. The whole variable domain, remainder taken from reference TRBV9 and TRBJ2-3, is DSGVTQTPKHLITATGQRVTLRCSPRSGDLSVYWYQQSLDQGLQFLIQYYNGEERAKGNILERFSAQQFPDLHSELNLSSLELGDSALYFCASSDQRVSSTDTQYFGPGTRLTVL.